This T cell receptor beta chain was recorded in a study of blood T cells in healthy people across ages. In the study overall: Using template switching, researchers captured about one barcoded beta molecule for each two T cells.

Combining a sample-barcoded 5' primer with a J-beta primer mix, a second PCR ran for roughly 7 to 12 cycles. TCRdb independently ran MiXCR on the 5' RACE reads; one entry per CDR3 protein. The sample includes some 1.4 million distinct CDR3 sequences, approximately 38% of them seen just once. Source material: blood. This clonotype originated in a woman aged 18-29 years in good health.

CDR3 sequence: CASSKIWTDYNEQFF. In nucleotides, the CDR3 is TGTGCCAGCAGCAAAATATGGACAGACTACAATGAGCAGTTCTTC. This sequence joins TRBV21-1 and TRBJ2-1; the D call of TRBD1 is as the table states it, not checked on the DNA. TRBV21-1 is recorded as a pseudogene. The CDR3 sequence is 15 residues long.